Following are 29 T cell receptor beta chains from one sample sequenced in a study of Ad26.COV2.S vaccination and SARS-CoV-2 variants. Treatment reported: around 19 received Ad26.COV2.S at low or high dose, single or two shots; 5 received placebo; per-sample allocation not given. Sampling took place 63 days after the first vaccine or placebo injection. The method was immunoSEQ multiplex PCR; TCRdb's version includes in-frame clones alone and lacks a portion of them. Of about 420,000 clones listed, 85% to 90% are singletons. The specimen comprised peripheral blood, sampled in a trial of Ad26.COV2.S vaccine versus placebo. These receptors were obtained from a person aged 18-65 years who received the Ad26.COV2.S COVID-19 vaccine or a placebo.

The V call is TRBV28, the J call TRBJ2-4, with TRBD1 identical over 7 bases. The germline gives CDR1 MDHEN, CDR2 SYDVKM. Trimming took 5 bases from V and 0 from J; bases not matched to a gene: 22. This CDR3 comprises 21 residues. CDR3 bases: TGTGCCAGCAGTCCCTTAGTGACGGGACAGACCGTACCTATAGCCAAAAACATTCAGTACTTC. This codes for CASSPLVTGQTVPIAKNIQYF.

The V and J genes are TRBV11-3 and TRBJ2-1, with a tentative D call TRBD1 (5 bases). The V and J ends lost 5 bases and 3 bases respectively, with 8 bases between them. Germline-derived CDR1 and CDR2 are SGHNT and YENEEA. The CDR3 is 13 residues long. Written as DNA, the CDR3 is TGTGCCAGCAGCCGCGACAGCTACAATGAGCAGTTCTTC. Translated, it gives CASSRDSYNEQFF.

This rearrangement joins TRBV19 to TRBJ1-5; 8 bases align to TRBD1. V shed 7 bases and J 0 bases; nucleotides not matched to a gene: 8. The CDR3 is made up of 16 amino acids. Looked up from germline, CDR1 is LNHDA and CDR2 is SQIVND (reference sequence). The CDR3 loop is CASTDRGLYSNQPQHF. The DNA of the CDR3 is TGTGCCAGTACTGACAGGGGACTGTATAGCAATCAGCCCCAGCATTTT.

V gene TRBV28 combines with J gene TRBJ2-1; D gene uncertain. CDR3 length: 11 residues. V was pared by 3 bases and J by 10 bases, with 7 bases between. CDR1 and CDR2 from the germline V gene are MDHEN and SYDVKM. CDR3 sequence: CASSLNKEQFF. As DNA, the CDR3 is TGTGCCAGCAGTTTGAATAAGGAGCAGTTCTTC. The variable domain in full, with the rest retrieved from reference TRBV28 and TRBJ2-1, is DVKVTQSSRYLVKRTGEKVFLECVQDMDHENMFWYRQDPGLGLRLIYFSYDVKMKEKGDIPEGYSVSREKKERFSLILESASTNQTSMYLCASSLNKEQFFGPGTRLTVL.

This clone has just one count. The rearrangement links TRBV11-2 to TRBJ1-1; the D is unclear. Deletions cut 5 bases from V and 5 bases from J, with 9 bases between. The germline CDR1 and CDR2 sequences are SGHAT and FQNNGV. The length of the CDR3 is 12 residues. CDR3 protein: CASSPQKTEAFF. CDR3 bases: TGTGCCAGCAGCCCCCAAAAGACTGAAGCTTTCTTT.

This chain connects TRBV15 to TRBJ2-3; maybe TRBD1 (5 bases). Germline assignment: CDR1 LNHNV and CDR2 YYDKDF (reference sequence). V lost 4 bases, J lost 2 bases, and 16 bases lay in between. The CDR3 spans 16 residues. CDR3 amino acids: CATSTVLDGHTDTQYF. CDR3 nucleotide sequence: TGTGCCACCAGCACAGTGCTGGACGGACACACAGATACGCAGTATTTT. The full variable domain, with the rest looked up from reference TRBV15 and TRBJ2-3, is DAMVIQNPRYQVTQFGKPVTLSCSQTLNHNVMYWYQQKSSQAPKLLFHYYDKDFNNEADTPDNFQSRRPNTSFCFLDIRSPGLGDTAMYLCATSTVLDGHTDTQYFGPGTRLTVL.

A note on this clone: An end of the junction differs from the germline gene, which may be a read error. The rearrangement joins TRBV9 to TRBJ1-1, with D unresolved. From germline, CDR1 is SGDLS and CDR2 YYNGEE. This CDR3 region has 17 residues. CDR3 DNA sequence: TGTGCCAGCACCGTAATCCCCGATTCGCCGGGGAACACTGAAGCTTTCTTT. Its protein product is CASTVIPDSPGNTEAFF.

The rearrangement links TRBV30 to TRBJ2-7; TRBD2 matches 7 bases. Germline CDR1 is GTSNPN and CDR2 is SVGIG (reference sequence). The CDR3 spans 14 residues. J lost 0 bases, V lost 2 bases, and 4 bases had no gene match. CDR3 nucleotide sequence: TGTGCCTGGAGTTCCGGGGGGTACTCCTACGAGCAGTACTTC. Encoded protein: CAWSSGGYSYEQYF.

The gene calls are TRBV14 and TRBJ2-2, with TRBD1 matching over 8 bases. This CDR3 comprises 15 residues. The junction had 5 bases not matched to a gene; V was cut back by 3 bases and J by 5 bases. Germline V gene sequence: CDR1 SGHDN, CDR2 FVKESK. Here the CDR3 DNA reads TGTGCCAGCAGCCAGTTGGACAGGGTGACCGGGGAGCTGTTTTTT. This encodes CASSQLDRVTGELFF.

V gene TRBV11-2 combines with J gene TRBJ1-3; D is possibly TRBD1 (6 bases). In germline, CDR1 is SGHAT, CDR2 FQNNGV. The CDR3 covers 15 residues. V was pared by 5 bases and J by 0 bases, with 11 bases between. The CDR3 nucleotides are TGTGCCAGCAGCCTTGGGGGGGCCTCTGGAAACACCATATATTTT. Translating it yields CASSLGGASGNTIYF.

This clone was picked up one time. This rearrangement joins TRBV5-6 to TRBJ2-3, with 7 bases that match TRBD1. J gave up 0 bases and V 3 bases, and 7 bases lay outside the gene matches. The CDR3 covers 16 residues. Germline CDR1 and CDR2: SGHDT and YYEEEE. CDR3 coding DNA: TGTGCCAGCAGCTCCGGGACAGCGACTAGCACAGATACGCAGTATTTT. This encodes CASSSGTATSTDTQYF.

The chain uses TRBV6-2 or TRBV6-3 and TRBJ1-2; D ambiguous. This CDR3 region has 14 residues. Germline assignment: CDR1 MNHEY and CDR2 SVGEGT. Trimming stripped 0 bases from V and 4 bases from J, with 9 bases between. The CDR3 is CASSYSYSVYGYTF. The CDR3 DNA reads TGTGCCAGCAGTTACTCGTACTCCGTCTATGGCTACACCTTC.

The chain carries TRBV7-2 and TRBJ1-2; no definite D call. CDR1 is SGHTA, CDR2 FQGNSA, per germline. The germline V and J ends were trimmed by 8 bases and 8 bases, with 21 bases remaining between them. The CDR3 runs 14 residues. The CDR3 sequence: CASQPSTSLRGYTF. CDR3 coding DNA: TGTGCCAGCCAGCCCTCGACAAGCTTAAGGGGCTACACCTTC.

J is TRBJ1-3 and V is TRBV9; D gene ambiguous. The germline V gene encodes CDR1 SGDLS and CDR2 YYNGEE. The CDR3 is 16 amino acids. V gave up 0 bases and J gave up 0 bases, with 10 bases separating them. DNA for the CDR3: TGTGCCAGCAGCGTAGTCCCGGGGAGCTCTGGAAACACCATATATTTT. Translated: CASSVVPGSSGNTIYF.

This chain links TRBV7-8 with TRBJ1-3, with TRBD1 matching over 12 bases. Germline loops: CDR1 SGHVS, CDR2 FQNEAQ. V lost 5 bases, J lost 1 base, and 3 bases stayed unmatched. The CDR3 is 16 amino acids. CDR3 nucleotide sequence: TGTGCCAGCAGCCCGGGACAGGGGGCTTCTGGAAACACCATATATTTT. Translating it yields CASSPGQGASGNTIYF.

V is TRBV6-2 or TRBV6-3 and J is TRBJ2-2; 8 bases fit TRBD1. The trim removed 2 bases at V and 5 bases at J, leaving 7 bases unmatched. CDR1 MNHEY and CDR2 SVGEGT come from the germline V gene. The CDR3 totals 16 residues. Here the CDR3 reads CASSYTGRGRTGELFF. The CDR3, as DNA: TGTGCCAGCAGTTACACGGGCAGGGGGCGGACCGGGGAGCTGTTTTTT.

V gene TRBV6-2 or TRBV6-3 combines with J gene TRBJ2-5, with D uncertain. The CDR3 is 14 amino acids. V lost 2 bases and J 2 bases, leaving 9 bases between the germline ends. Germline V CDR1 and CDR2: MNHEY, SVGEGT. CDR3 sequence: CASSYPQTQETQYF. The DNA of the CDR3 is TGTGCCAGCAGTTACCCCCAGACGCAAGAGACCCAGTACTTC.

The chain has TRBV11-2 and TRBJ1-1; TRBD1 might be the D (5 bases). Deletions cut 5 bases from V and 3 bases from J, with 13 bases between. The V gene's germline CDR1 is SGHAT and CDR2 FQNNGV. The CDR3 totals 14 residues. CDR3 DNA sequence: TGTGCCAGCAGCGGCGGGGTAGGGGACACTGAAGCTTTCTTT. Protein product: CASSGGVGDTEAFF.

The chain couples TRBV11-2 to TRBJ2-6; D remains ambiguous. The CDR3 length is 12 residues. CDR1 and CDR2 (germline): SGHAT, FQNNGV. Trimming cost V 9 bases and J 4 bases, with 7 bases left between them. CDR3 protein: CASSLGANVLTF. DNA for the CDR3: TGTGCCAGTTCCCTGGGGGCCAACGTCCTGACTTTC.

This chain links TRBV6-5 with TRBJ1-2; a weak D match, TRBD1 (6 bases). This CDR3 comprises 12 residues. V was pared by 4 bases and J by 7 bases, with 10 bases between. Germline V CDR1 and CDR2: MNHEY, SVGAGI. CDR3 in amino acids: CASSSQGSGYTF. The CDR3 coding sequence is TGTGCCAGCAGTTCCCAGGGGTCTGGCTACACCTTC.

The chain has TRBV18 and TRBJ2-2; D not resolved. CDR3 length equals 13 residues. Germline V gives CDR1 KGHSH, CDR2 LQKENI. Trimming left V 6 bases short and J 5 bases short, with 10 bases between. For the CDR3, the DNA is TGTGCCAGCTCCGCCAGTCCGACCGGGGAGCTGTTTTTT. Protein: CASSASPTGELFF.

The V and J genes are TRBV5-3 and TRBJ2-6; TRBD2 might be the D (5 bases). TRBV5-3 is an open reading frame, and its role is uncertain. The CDR3 consists of 17 residues. Trimming pared 1 base from V and 0 bases from J, leaving 11 bases between. The CDR3 region has the DNA TGTGCCAGAAGCTTGCGGGATAGCAGCTCTGGGGCCAACGTCCTGACTTTC. It is translated as CARSLRDSSSGANVLTF.

The chain is built from TRBV2 and TRBJ2-5; D perhaps matches TRBD1 (7 bases). Germline V CDR1 and CDR2: SNHLY, FYNNEI. The length of the CDR3 is 16 residues. Trimming took off 6 bases at V and 5 bases at J, with 22 bases between the two ends. The CDR3, as DNA: TGTGCCAGCAGGGTAGGAGGGGGCGGTGAAGGTGAGACCCAGTACTTC. It encodes CASRVGGGGEGETQYF.

There are a few counts of this clone. V gene TRBV6-5 combines with J gene TRBJ1-1; 7 positions match TRBD1. Germline CDR1 MNHEY, CDR2 SVGAGI. The J segment lost 5 bases and the V segment lost 2 bases, leaving 2 bases of the junction unmatched. The CDR3 spans 13 residues. CDR3 in amino acids: CASSYTTGTEAFF. CDR3 sequence (DNA): TGTGCCAGCAGTTACACGACAGGGACTGAAGCTTTCTTT.

This clone showed up just once. The chain recombines TRBV3-1 (or the pseudogene TRBV3-2) with TRBJ2-2, with D perhaps given as TRBD1 or TRBD2 (5 bases each). The CDR3 has 15 amino acids. The germline V gene encodes CDR1 LGHDT and CDR2 YNNKEL (reference sequence). V lost 4 bases and J 8 bases, leaving 17 bases between the germline ends. CDR3 protein: CASSLRGIGSGELFF. Written as DNA, the CDR3 is TGTGCCAGCAGCCTCCGGGGCATCGGGTCGGGGGAGCTGTTTTTT.

The chain joins TRBV5-5 to TRBJ2-7; 7 bases align to TRBD1. Trimming removed 4 bases from V and 4 bases from J; junction bases left unmatched: 11. CDR1 and CDR2 from the germline V gene are SGHKS and YYEKEE (reference sequence). CDR3 length: 15 amino acids. The CDR3 bases are TGTGCCAGCAGCCCGACAGGGAGCTTGGCTTACGAGCAGTACTTC. Its translation: CASSPTGSLAYEQYF.

CDR3 coding DNA: TGCGCCAGCAGCTTGGGGCAACCTAATGAAAAACTGTTTTTT. Protein: CASSLGQPNEKLFF. The rearrangement uses TRBV5-1 and TRBJ1-4; D uncertain. The CDR3 runs 14 residues. In germline, CDR1 is SGHRS, CDR2 YFSETQ. V dropped 0 bases and J dropped 3 bases, with 6 bases sitting between them.

The rearrangement joins TRBV7-2 to TRBJ1-2, with a weak D call TRBD1 (5 bases). The CDR3 is 17 amino acids. Germline CDR1 is SGHTA and CDR2 is FQGNSA. Trimming removed 1 base at V and 7 bases at J, with 22 bases between. CDR3 in amino acids: CASSLVSGRDSGVGYTF. CDR3 coding DNA: TGTGCCAGCAGCTTAGTTTCAGGGAGGGACTCCGGGGTTGGCTACACCTTC. Variable domain in full (rest from reference TRBV7-2 and TRBJ1-2): GAGVSQSPSNKVTEKGKDVELRCDPISGHTALYWYRQSLGQGLEFLIYFQGNSAPDKSGLPSDRFSAERTGGSVSTLTIQRTQQEDSAVYLCASSLVSGRDSGVGYTFGSGTRLTVV.

The chain has TRBV7-3 and TRBJ2-3; perhaps D is TRBD1 or TRBD2 (5 bases each). The ends were cut back, 5 bases at V and 8 bases at J, with 11 bases in the middle. The V gene's germline CDR1 is SGHTA and CDR2 FQGTGA. The length of the CDR3 is 12 residues. Here the CDR3 reads CASSQTGATQYF. The DNA of the CDR3 is TGTGCCAGCAGCCAAACCGGGGCTACGCAGTATTTT.